This TCR beta chain was sequenced for a study of blood T cell repertoires in COVID-19. The wider study: Nucleic acid was either cDNA or gDNA, and it came from T cells, B-cell-depleted T cells, or PBMCs.

Those enrolled in Seattle joined during active infection and were followed longitudinally afterward. The CDR3 sequence is 15 residues long. The V segment lost 5 bases and the J segment 2 bases; nucleotides outside the gene matches: 8. Germline CDR1 and CDR2: MGHRA and YSYEKL. Original processing methods: Amplification from reference gene primers served as the basis for estimated nucleated cell counts. The table came from immunoSEQ multiplex PCR; TCRdb's copy has only in-frame clones and leaves some out. V and J calls and clone size come straight from that table; D and trimming were deduced from the DNA. The sample lists 200,000 to 250,000 clones; around 89% were seen once.

The clonotype comes from a man younger than 45 with COVID-19, enrolled during active disease. The sample was peripheral blood. The rearrangement joins TRBV4-1 to TRBJ2-7; 8 bases align to TRBD1. Here the CDR3 reads CASSAGRTGTYEQYF. The CDR3 bases are TGCGCCAGCAGCGCGGGGAGGACAGGGACCTACGAGCAGTACTTC.